This T cell receptor beta chain was identified during a study of blood T cell repertoires in COVID-19. Overall study context: T cells, B-cell-depleted T cells, or PBMCs supplied cDNA or gDNA.

Those enrolled, adults aged roughly 18 to 90 years, came from about two dozen US areas. The sample holds one count of this clone. Germline CDR1 and CDR2: SGHTA and FQGTGA. The CDR3 length is 13 residues. With 2 bases removed from V and 2 bases from J, the gap between germline ends came to 6 bases. TCRdb's copy holds only in-frame clones and misses some; the assay was immunoSEQ multiplex PCR. The sample records around 330,000 clones, around 86% being singletons. The chain employs TRBV7-3 and TRBJ1-1; no definite D call. The sequencing sample was made of PBMCs or T cells enriched from blood (not recorded which). The receptor was derived from a man aged 55 to 69 who had recovered from COVID-19. This chain's CDR3 is CASSLAGNTEAFF. CDR3 in DNA: TGTGCCAGCAGCTTAGCGGGAAACACTGAAGCTTTCTTT.